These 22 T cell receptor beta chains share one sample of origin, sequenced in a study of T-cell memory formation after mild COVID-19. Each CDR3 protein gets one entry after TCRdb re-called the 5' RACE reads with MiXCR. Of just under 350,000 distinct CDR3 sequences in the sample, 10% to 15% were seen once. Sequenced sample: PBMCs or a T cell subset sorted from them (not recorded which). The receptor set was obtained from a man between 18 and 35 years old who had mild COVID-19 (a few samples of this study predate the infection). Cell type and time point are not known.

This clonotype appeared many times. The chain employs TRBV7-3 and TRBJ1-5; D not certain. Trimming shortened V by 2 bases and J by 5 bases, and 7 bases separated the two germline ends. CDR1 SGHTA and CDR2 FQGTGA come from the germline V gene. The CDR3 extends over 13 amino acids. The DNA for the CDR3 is TGTGCCAGCAGCTTAGAGCGAGATCAGCCCCAGCATTTT. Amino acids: CASSLERDQPQHF.

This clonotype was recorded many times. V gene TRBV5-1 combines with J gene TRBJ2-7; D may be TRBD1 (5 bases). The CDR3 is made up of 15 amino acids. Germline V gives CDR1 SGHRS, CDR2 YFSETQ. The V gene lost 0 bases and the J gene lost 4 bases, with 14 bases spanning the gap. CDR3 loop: CASSLAQGQEYEQYF. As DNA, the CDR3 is TGCGCCAGCAGCTTGGCCCAAGGACAAGAATACGAGCAGTACTTC.

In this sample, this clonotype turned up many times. CDR3 in amino acids: CASGPGTGNTEAFF. DNA of the CDR3: TGTGCCAGCGGACCCGGGACAGGTAACACTGAAGCTTTCTTT. The rearrangement links TRBV12-3 or TRBV12-4 to TRBJ1-1; 8 nucleotides line up with TRBD1. Trimming at V came to 8 bases and at J to 2 bases, leaving 7 bases not matched to a gene. The CDR3 length is 14 residues.

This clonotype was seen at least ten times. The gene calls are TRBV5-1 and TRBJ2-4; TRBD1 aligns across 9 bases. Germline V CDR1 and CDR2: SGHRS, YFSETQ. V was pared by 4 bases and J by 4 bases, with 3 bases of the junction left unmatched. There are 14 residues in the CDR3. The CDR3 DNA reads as TGCGCCAGCAGCCGAGGGACAGGGAAAAACATTCAGTACTTC. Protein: CASSRGTGKNIQYF.

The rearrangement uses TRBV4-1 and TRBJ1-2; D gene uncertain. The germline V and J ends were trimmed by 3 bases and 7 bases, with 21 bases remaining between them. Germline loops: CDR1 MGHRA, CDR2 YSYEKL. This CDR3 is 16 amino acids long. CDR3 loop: CASSQVGRPRGSGYTF. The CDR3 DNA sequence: TGCGCCAGCAGCCAGGTTGGACGGCCCAGAGGTTCTGGCTACACCTTC.

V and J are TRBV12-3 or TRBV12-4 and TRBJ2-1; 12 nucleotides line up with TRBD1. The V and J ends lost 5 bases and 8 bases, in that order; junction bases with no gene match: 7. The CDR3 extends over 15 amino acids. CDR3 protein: CASSPGTGGFHEQFF. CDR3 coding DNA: TGTGCCAGCAGTCCAGGGACAGGGGGCTTCCATGAGCAGTTCTTC.

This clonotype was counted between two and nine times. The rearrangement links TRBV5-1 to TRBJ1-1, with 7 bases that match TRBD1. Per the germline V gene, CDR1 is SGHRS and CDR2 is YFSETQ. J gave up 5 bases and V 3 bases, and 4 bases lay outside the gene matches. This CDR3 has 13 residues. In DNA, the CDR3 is TGCGCCAGCAGCTGGAGGGGACAGACTGAAGCTTTCTTT. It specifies CASSWRGQTEAFF.

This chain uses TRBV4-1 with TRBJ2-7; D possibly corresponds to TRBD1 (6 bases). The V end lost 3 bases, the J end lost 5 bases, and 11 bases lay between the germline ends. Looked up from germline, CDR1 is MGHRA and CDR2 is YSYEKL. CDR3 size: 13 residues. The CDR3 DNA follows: TGCGCCAGCAGCCAGGCCGACAGGAACGAGCAGTACTTC. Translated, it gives CASSQADRNEQYF.

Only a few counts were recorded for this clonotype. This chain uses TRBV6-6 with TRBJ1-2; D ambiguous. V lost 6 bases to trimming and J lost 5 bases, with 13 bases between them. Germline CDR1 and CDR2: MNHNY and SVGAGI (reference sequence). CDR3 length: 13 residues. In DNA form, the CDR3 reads TGTGCCAGCAGAGGACTTACCGGGTATGGCTACACCTTC. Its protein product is CASRGLTGYGYTF.

The CDR3 spells CSARKPGGTEAFF. DNA for the CDR3: TGCAGTGCTAGAAAGCCAGGGGGCACTGAAGCTTTCTTT. The rearrangement links TRBV20-1 to TRBJ1-1, with 7 bases fitting TRBD1. The CDR3 runs to 13 residues. The V and J ends lost 2 bases and 4 bases, in that order; junction bases with no gene match: 4. Germline CDR1 and CDR2: DFQATT and SNEGSKA (reference sequence).

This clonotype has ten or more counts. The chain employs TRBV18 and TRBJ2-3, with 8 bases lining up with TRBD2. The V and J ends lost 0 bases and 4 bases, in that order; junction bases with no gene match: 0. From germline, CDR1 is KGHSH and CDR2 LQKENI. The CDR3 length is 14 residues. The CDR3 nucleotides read TGTGCCAGCTCACCACCTAGCGGGGCAGATACGCAGTATTTT. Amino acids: CASSPPSGADTQYF.

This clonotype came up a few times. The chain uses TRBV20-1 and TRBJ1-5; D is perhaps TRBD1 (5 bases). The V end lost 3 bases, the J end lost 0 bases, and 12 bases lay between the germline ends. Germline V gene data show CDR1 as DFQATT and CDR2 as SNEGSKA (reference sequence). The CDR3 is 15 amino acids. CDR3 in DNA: TGCAGTGCTAGCCCGGGGGGGAATAGCAATCAGCCCCAGCATTTT. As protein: CSASPGGNSNQPQHF.

CDR3 loop: CASSLSGQGYEQYF. As DNA, the CDR3 is TGTGCCAGCAGCTTATCAGGACAGGGATACGAGCAGTACTTC. This chain joins TRBV7-9 and TRBJ2-7, with 8 bases lining up with TRBD1. The V segment lost 2 bases and the J segment 4 bases; nucleotides outside the gene matches: 4. Germline CDR1 and CDR2: SEHNR and FQNEAQ (reference sequence). The CDR3 spans 14 residues.

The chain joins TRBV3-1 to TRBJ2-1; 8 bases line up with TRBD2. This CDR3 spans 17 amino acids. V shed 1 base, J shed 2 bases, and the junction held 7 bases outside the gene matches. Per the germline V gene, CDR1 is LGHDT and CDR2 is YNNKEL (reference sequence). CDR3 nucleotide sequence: TGTGCCAGCAGCCAAGGGGTAGCGGGGACCCCCTACAATGAGCAGTTCTTC. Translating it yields CASSQGVAGTPYNEQFF.

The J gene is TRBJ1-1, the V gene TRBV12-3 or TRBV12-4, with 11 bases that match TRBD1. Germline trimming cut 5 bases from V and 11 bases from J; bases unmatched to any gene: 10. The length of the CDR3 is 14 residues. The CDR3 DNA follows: TGTGCCAGCAGTCCATCGGACAGGGGGCGTGATGCTTTCTTT. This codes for CASSPSDRGRDAFF.

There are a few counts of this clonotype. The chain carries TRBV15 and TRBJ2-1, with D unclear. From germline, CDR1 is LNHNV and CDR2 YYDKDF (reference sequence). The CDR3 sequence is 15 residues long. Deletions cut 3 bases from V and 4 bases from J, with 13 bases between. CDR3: CATSSRIEGYNEQFF. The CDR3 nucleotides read TGTGCCACCAGCAGCCGTATTGAAGGATACAATGAGCAGTTCTTC.

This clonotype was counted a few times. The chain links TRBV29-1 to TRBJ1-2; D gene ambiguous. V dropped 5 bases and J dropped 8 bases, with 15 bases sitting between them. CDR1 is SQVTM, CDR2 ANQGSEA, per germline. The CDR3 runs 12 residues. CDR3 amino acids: CSVFGGARGYTF. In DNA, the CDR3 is TGCAGCGTTTTCGGAGGAGCTCGAGGCTACACCTTC.

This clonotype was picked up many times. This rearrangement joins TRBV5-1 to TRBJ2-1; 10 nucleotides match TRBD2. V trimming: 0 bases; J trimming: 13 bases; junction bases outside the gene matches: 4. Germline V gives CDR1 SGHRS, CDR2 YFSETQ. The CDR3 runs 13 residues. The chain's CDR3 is CASSLGSGGAQFF. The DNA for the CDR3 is TGCGCCAGCAGCTTGGGGAGCGGGGGGGCCCAGTTCTTC.

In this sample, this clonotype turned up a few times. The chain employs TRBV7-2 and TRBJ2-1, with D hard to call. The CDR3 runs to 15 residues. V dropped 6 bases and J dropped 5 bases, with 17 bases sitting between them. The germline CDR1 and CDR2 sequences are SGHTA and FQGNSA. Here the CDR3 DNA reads TGTGCCAGCAGATCCGGACCTAGAGAAAACAATGAGCAGTTCTTC. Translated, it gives CASRSGPRENNEQFF.

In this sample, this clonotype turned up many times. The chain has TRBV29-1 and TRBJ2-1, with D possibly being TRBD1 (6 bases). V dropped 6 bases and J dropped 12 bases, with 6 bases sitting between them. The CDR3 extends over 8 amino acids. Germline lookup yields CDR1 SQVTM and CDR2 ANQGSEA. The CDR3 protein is CSVQGQFF. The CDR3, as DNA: TGCAGCGTACAGGGGCAGTTCTTC.

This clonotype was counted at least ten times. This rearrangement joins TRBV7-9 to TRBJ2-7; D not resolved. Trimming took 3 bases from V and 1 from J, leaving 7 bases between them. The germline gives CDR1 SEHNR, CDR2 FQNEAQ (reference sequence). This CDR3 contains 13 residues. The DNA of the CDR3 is TGTGCCAGCAGCTTCGGCGTTTCCTACGAGCAGTACGTC. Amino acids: CASSFGVSYEQYV.

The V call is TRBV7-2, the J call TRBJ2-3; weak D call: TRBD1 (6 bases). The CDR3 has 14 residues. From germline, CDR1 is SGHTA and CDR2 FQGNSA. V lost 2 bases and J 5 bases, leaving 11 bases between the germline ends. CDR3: CASSLSGALDTQYF. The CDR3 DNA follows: TGTGCCAGCAGCTTATCAGGGGCACTAGATACGCAGTATTTT.